This TCR beta chain was identified during a study of shared clonotypes between healthy human individuals. Across the study: CD4 naive and memory got three plates each, CD8 naive two, CD8 memory one.

Germline V gene sequence: CDR1 MDHEN, CDR2 SYDVKM. This CDR3 is 10 amino acids long. V lost 7 bases, J lost 9 bases, and 7 bases lay in between. Original methodology: Filtering was not the same, since immunoSEQ gave junction-only sequences without quality scores. Sequencing was performed with immunoSEQ multiplex PCR; in TCRdb, only in-frame clones are kept and a portion is missing. The V and J calls and clone size come from that table; D and trimming were worked out from the DNA. The sample has some 240,000 clones, under 80% seen once; the top ten hold around 10%. The sequence was obtained from a man younger than 45 in good health. The chain couples TRBV28 to TRBJ1-5, with D hard to call. What was sequenced was memory CD4+ T cells sorted from blood. Subset indicated: CD45RA-negative fraction. Here the CDR3 reads CASNIRPQHF. CDR3 DNA: TGTGCCAGCAATATTCGGCCCCAGCATTTT. Supplemented by reference TRBV28 and TRBJ1-5, the full variable domain reads DVKVTQSSRYLVKRTGEKVFLECVQDMDHENMFWYRQDPGLGLRLIYFSYDVKMKEKGDIPEGYSVSREKKERFSLILESASTNQTSMYLCASNIRPQHFGDGTRLSIL.